This TCR beta chain was found in a study of PD-1 blockade in classical Hodgkin lymphoma. The data were produced by immunoSEQ multiplex PCR, yet TCRdb's version contains in-frame clones alone and is incomplete. The sample lists some 30,000 clones, more than 80% seen once, with 2% to 2.5% in the top ten. The time point is: cycle 4 day 1 (C4D1), after less than seven weeks of nivolumab. Each patient experienced a relapse that followed autologous stem cell transplantation, and brentuximab vedotin exposure varied. Starting with thawed PBMCs, CD4+ T cells were purified by magnetic negative selection. The CDR3 covers 15 residues. Germline CDR1 is SQVTM and CDR2 is ANQGSEA. Trimming stripped 4 bases from V and 1 base from J, with 16 bases between.

Sequenced material: CD4+ T cells from blood, taken before the fourth cycle of nivolumab. The sequence derives from a human donor with classical Hodgkin lymphoma. The chain joins TRBV29-1 to TRBJ1-1, with a possible D match to TRBD1 (6 bases). CDR3 in DNA: TGCAGCGTTGGGTATGGGGGGCGCTGGAACACTGAAGCTTTCTTT. It translates to CSVGYGGRWNTEAFF.